This TCR beta chain was recorded in a study of shared clonotypes between healthy human individuals (dated by TCRdb to 2019 to 2021). A note on the overall study: A couple of women and a few men aged 18 to 49 years were included in the cohort. For each donor, three plates each were used for CD4 naive and CD4 memory, two plates were used for CD8 naive, and one plate was used for CD8 memory. To estimate repertoire size and how much clonotype sharing occurs between individuals, the study deeply sequenced the blood TCR repertoires of five healthy adults. To increase sequencing depth and limit assay-specific biases, TCR repertoire library preparation and sequencing were carried out by different laboratories using diverse techniques. Between about 0.8 and 9.5 billion PBMCs per donor were obtained by leukapheresis.

About this clone itself: This clone's antigen is unknown. Per-base quality was not reported, and no clone a single base away is much larger than it.

The donors were healthy, HIV-negative adults with no recently reported acute infections or vaccinations. Every donor was a Caucasian adult living in Nashville, Tennessee, USA. CD4+ T cells were enriched by magnetic negative selection, after which naive cells were positively selected on CD45RA and the negative fraction was taken as the memory subset. After blood collection by leukapheresis, PBMCs were isolated using Ficoll-Histopaque density gradient centrifugation and then cryopreserved in the vapor phase of liquid nitrogen. Analytical flow cytometry was used to check the purity and quantity of every magnetically sorted T cell population. From each sorted fraction, genomic DNA was isolated and quantified by UV absorbance on a Nanodrop 2000c. General conclusions and limits of the study: Only blood was sampled, and tissue TCR repertoires likely differ from those in blood. Based on pairwise subsampling, the degree of clonotype sharing among donors was expected to be affected by sequencing depth. Naive subsets generally had larger estimated clonotype richness than memory subsets. Because the study included only a small number of donors, the genetic and exposure-history diversity represented was limited. Compared with non-shared clonotypes, the clonotypes found in all four sorted-subset donors had higher generation probabilities. Across a handful of donors, about 4.5% of naive CD4, approximately 3.5% of naive CD8, 2.3% of memory CD4, and roughly 0.4% of memory CD8 clonotypes were shared. Incomplete sequencing was indicated by rarefaction of sorted-subset datasets, despite the large sequencing depth.

Using the deep immunoSEQ assay, TCR CDR3 regions were amplified from genomic DNA by multiplex PCR. For each cell subset, the extracted genomic DNA was distributed evenly across all wells of several immunoSEQ 96-well plates, and each plate served as one replicate. Each replicate PCR for sorted subsets received 150 to 250 ng genomic DNA, equal to roughly 33,000 T cell genomes. Purified libraries were measured with a Qubit 3.0 fluorometer, size-checked on a Bioanalyzer 2100, and measured again with the KAPA Library Quantification kit. Every immunoSEQ 96-well plate was sequenced on a dedicated single-read 150-cycle Illumina NextSeq 550 flow cell. The published analysis was carried out like this. Because the immunoSEQ output included only junctional sequences and no quality scores, the filtering could not be the same as the filtering used for full-length reads. Sequences were annotated with PyIR, a Python wrapper for IgBLAST v1.9, using IMGT germline references to assign V/J genes and CDR3. Reads were filtered out if the reads had weak V/J assignments (E-value above 1e-6), no CDR3, stop codons, out-of-frame junctions, or ambiguous translated residues. V3J clonotypes were defined by identical inferred V gene, J gene, and CDR3 amino acid sequence. Percentage overlap between repertoires was computed as shared unique clonotypes divided by the size of the smaller repertoire. RTK rarefaction, the Chao1 estimator, and Recon v2.1 estimates of unobserved clonotypes were used to assess repertoire richness. OLGA was used to compute generation probabilities for all TCRbeta clonotypes that the gDNA method yielded from several donors. TCRdb retrieved this table from immuneACCESS and kept in-frame rearrangements only. Not all clones are present; in checked studies, unresolved V genes account for under half, and no reason is known for the remainder. V and J calls and clone size are those listed in that table; D and trimming were worked out from the DNA. The sample table contains about 730,000 clones; only one count was recorded for 72% of them. The ten largest make up approximately 1.8% of the sample.

CDR1 and CDR2 are drawn from the germline V gene: MDHEN, SYDVKM. V and J lose 1 base and 0 bases, and a span of 6 bases separates them. Measured from the cysteine to the phenylalanine, the CDR3 is 15 residues long. CDR3 DNA only is kept here, 45 bases in frame from base 1. The sample was memory CD4+ T cells sorted from blood. This specimen's cell subset or site label, interpreted: CD45RA-negative fraction. This chain joins TRBV28 to TRBJ1-4; the D gene is unclear. The source is a woman in her twenties or thirties in good health. This receptor has the CDR3 CASSLYGATNEKLFF. The DNA is as follows: TGTGCCAGCAGTTTATACGGGGCAACTAATGAAAAACTGTTTTTT.